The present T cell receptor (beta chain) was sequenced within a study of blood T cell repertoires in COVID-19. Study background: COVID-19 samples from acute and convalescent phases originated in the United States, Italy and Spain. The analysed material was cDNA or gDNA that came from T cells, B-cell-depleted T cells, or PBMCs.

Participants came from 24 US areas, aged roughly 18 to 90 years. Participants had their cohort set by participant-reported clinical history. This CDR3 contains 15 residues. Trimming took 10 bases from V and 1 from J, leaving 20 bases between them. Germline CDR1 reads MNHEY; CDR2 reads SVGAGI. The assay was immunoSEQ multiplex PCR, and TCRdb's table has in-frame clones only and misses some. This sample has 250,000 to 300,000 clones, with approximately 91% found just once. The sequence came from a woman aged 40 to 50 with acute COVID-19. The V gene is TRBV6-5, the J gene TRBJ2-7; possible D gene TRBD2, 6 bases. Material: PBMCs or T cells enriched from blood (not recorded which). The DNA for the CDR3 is TGTGCCACCTCCCTGAGGACGGGGGTATCCTACGAGCAGTACTTC. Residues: CATSLRTGVSYEQYF.